The 24 T cell receptor beta chains below all came from one sample that was sequenced in a study of blood T cell repertoires in COVID-19. Only in-frame clones appear in the TCRdb table, and some are missing; sequencing was by immunoSEQ multiplex PCR. Here the sample spans over 65,000 clones, roughly 82% being singletons. The sequenced sample consisted of peripheral blood. The receptors were gathered from a man of 80 years or more with active COVID-19.

This clone was seen only a few times. CDR3 DNA: TGTGCCACGTCTTTCGAGGCAGGCAATCAGCCCCAGCATTTT. Its translation: CATSFEAGNQPQHF. The chain couples TRBV7-2 to TRBJ1-5; D not certain. The CDR3 loop spans 14 amino acids. V lost 10 bases and J lost 2, with 15 bases in between. The germline gives CDR1 SGHTA, CDR2 FQGNSA.

J is TRBJ2-3 and V is TRBV29-1, with TRBD2 matching over 9 bases. The germline V gene has CDR1 SQVTM and CDR2 ANQGSEA. V dropped 5 bases and J dropped 4; count of bases not matched to a gene: 4. This CDR3 has 13 amino acids. In DNA form, the CDR3 reads TGCAGCGTTCAAGCGGGGGGCGCAGATACGCAGTATTTT. Amino acids: CSVQAGGADTQYF.

The chain links TRBV6-5 to TRBJ1-6, with D hard to call. The CDR3 sequence is 16 residues long. V lost 0 bases and J 6 bases, leaving 12 bases between the germline ends. In germline, CDR1 is MNHEY, CDR2 SVGAGI. The CDR3 spells CASSYSRRRSNSPLHF. The CDR3 DNA reads as TGTGCCAGCAGTTACTCGAGGCGGAGGAGTAATTCACCCCTCCACTTT.

The chain uses TRBV5-8 and TRBJ2-5; 8 bases agree with TRBD1. This CDR3 contains 15 residues. Germline CDR1 SGHTS, CDR2 YDEGEE. J lost 0 bases, V lost 4 bases, and 5 bases had no gene match. CDR3 sequence reads: CASSLTGGYQETQYF. The CDR3 DNA reads as TGTGCCAGCAGCCTCACAGGGGGGTACCAAGAGACCCAGTACTTC.

The J gene is TRBJ2-6, the V gene TRBV28, with D perhaps TRBD2 (6 bases). Trimming shortened V by 5 bases and J by 0 bases, and 14 bases separated the two germline ends. Germline lookup yields CDR1 MDHEN and CDR2 SYDVKM. The CDR3 length is 17 residues. The DNA of the CDR3 is TGTGCCAGCAGTACCGCGGACGGGAGCTCTGGGGCCAACGTCCTGACTTTC. Residues: CASSTADGSSGANVLTF. Variable domain in full (rest from reference TRBV28 and TRBJ2-6): DVKVTQSSRYLVKRTGEKVFLECVQDMDHENMFWYRQDPGLGLRLIYFSYDVKMKEKGDIPEGYSVSREKKERFSLILESASTNQTSMYLCASSTADGSSGANVLTFGAGSRLTVL.

The rearrangement links TRBV5-6 to TRBJ2-1; 7 nucleotides agree with TRBD2. Germline V gene sequence: CDR1 SGHDT, CDR2 YYEEEE. The CDR3 length is 13 residues. The junction had 2 bases not matched to a gene; V was cut back by 2 bases and J by 6 bases. This CDR3 is CASSFGLVNEQFF. The CDR3 coding sequence is TGTGCCAGCAGCTTCGGACTAGTCAATGAGCAGTTCTTC.

The chain combines TRBV2 with TRBJ1-1, with D possibly TRBD1 on 5 matching bases. The CDR3 is 13 residues long. Trimming took 2 bases from V and 4 from J, leaving 8 bases between them. Germline CDR1 is SNHLY and CDR2 is FYNNEI. DNA for the CDR3: TGTGCCAGCAGTGAACGCCAGGGCACTGAAGCTTTCTTT. It specifies CASSERQGTEAFF. Looking up the rest from reference TRBV2 and TRBJ1-1 gives the full variable domain: EPEVTQTPSHQVTQMGQEVILRCVPISNHLYFYWYRQILGQKVEFLVSFYNNEISEKSEIFDDQFSVERPDGSNFTLKIRSTKLEDSAMYFCASSERQGTEAFFGQGTRLTVV.

This chain uses TRBV5-1 with TRBJ2-7; 8 positions agree with TRBD1. In germline, CDR1 is SGHRS, CDR2 YFSETQ. V dropped 0 bases and J dropped 10; count of bases not matched to a gene: 9. The CDR3 has 14 amino acids. In DNA form, the CDR3 reads TGCGCCAGCAGCTTGGATGGGACAGGAGCATCTCAGTACTTC. This gives the protein CASSLDGTGASQYF.

The rearrangement uses TRBV5-1 and TRBJ2-4; the match to TRBD2 covers 11 bases. J was trimmed by 0 bases and V by 0 bases; bases with no gene match: 5. Germline V gene sequence: CDR1 SGHRS, CDR2 YFSETQ. This CDR3 is 18 amino acids long. In DNA, the CDR3 is TGCGCCAGCAGCTTGGAGACTAGCGGGACCCTAGCCAAAAACATTCAGTACTTC. Translating it yields CASSLETSGTLAKNIQYF.

The CDR3 reads CASSQGQGSGGYTF. The CDR3 coding sequence is TGTGCCAGCAGCCAGGGCCAGGGTTCAGGTGGCTACACCTTC. The V and J genes are TRBV4-2 and TRBJ1-2; weak D call: TRBD1 (5 bases). Germline CDR1 is LGHNA and CDR2 is YNFKEQ. This CDR3 has 14 residues. Trimming removed 3 bases from V and 7 bases from J, with 15 bases in between.

The J gene is TRBJ2-3, the V gene TRBV12-5; a weak D match, TRBD2 (6 bases). Germline CDR1 is LGHNT and CDR2 is FRNRAP. V shed 5 bases and J shed 0 bases, with 6 bases lying between them. This CDR3 has 13 residues. The CDR3 loop reads CASGSGSTDTQYF. CDR3 DNA sequence: TGTGCTAGTGGTAGCGGGAGCACAGATACGCAGTATTTT.

V is TRBV19 and J is TRBJ1-5; D not resolved. Trimming shortened V by 5 bases and J by 0 bases, and 20 bases separated the two germline ends. CDR1 and CDR2 (germline): LNHDA, SQIVND (reference sequence). CDR3 length: 18 residues. This CDR3 reads CASSGTEFGPTSNQPQHF. CDR3 nucleotide sequence: TGTGCCAGTAGTGGCACGGAGTTTGGTCCGACTAGCAATCAGCCCCAGCATTTT.

This sequence joins TRBV28 and TRBJ2-7; 7 bases are a match to TRBD2. There are 12 residues in the CDR3. Trimming at V came to 10 bases and at J to 1 base, leaving 4 bases not matched to a gene. In germline, CDR1 is MDHEN, CDR2 SYDVKM. The CDR3 DNA is TGTGCCATCCGGACTAGATCCTACGAGCAGTACTTC. It is translated as CAIRTRSYEQYF.

This chain uses TRBV5-1 with TRBJ2-7; TRBD2 matches 11 bases. The CDR3 length is 15 residues. The J segment lost 6 bases and the V segment lost 4 bases, leaving 9 bases of the junction unmatched. Germline CDR1 and CDR2: SGHRS and YFSETQ. In DNA, the CDR3 is TGCGCCAGCAGCATCCAAACTAGCGGGAGCTCCGAGCAGTACTTC. Translation gives CASSIQTSGSSEQYF.

V gene TRBV14 combines with J gene TRBJ1-1; TRBD1 is a possible D gene (6 bases). The CDR3 extends over 14 amino acids. Trimming removed 0 bases from V and 7 bases from J, with 12 bases in between. Germline V CDR1 and CDR2: SGHDN, FVKESK. The CDR3 protein is CASSQDNREGEAFF. CDR3 coding DNA: TGTGCCAGCAGCCAAGACAACAGGGAGGGTGAAGCTTTCTTT.

The rearrangement links TRBV29-1 to TRBJ2-3; 7 nucleotides line up with TRBD2. V lost 4 bases to trimming and J lost 5 bases; unmatched junction nucleotides: 9. CDR1 and CDR2 from the germline V gene are SQVTM and ANQGSEA. This CDR3 spans 14 amino acids. The CDR3 bases are TGCAGCGTTGGGAAAGCGGGGACCATAGATACGCAGTATTTT. Translating gives CSVGKAGTIDTQYF.

The chain uses TRBV9 and TRBJ2-7; a possible D gene is TRBD1 (6 bases). The CDR3 contains 15 residues. V gave up 0 bases and J gave up 0 bases, with 10 bases separating them. The germline CDR1 and CDR2 sequences are SGDLS and YYNGEE. The CDR3: CASSVALGASYEQYF. In DNA, the CDR3 is TGTGCCAGCAGCGTAGCTTTGGGGGCCTCCTACGAGCAGTACTTC. The full variable domain, completed using reference TRBV9 and TRBJ2-7, is DSGVTQTPKHLITATGQRVTLRCSPRSGDLSVYWYQQSLDQGLQFLIQYYNGEERAKGNILERFSAQQFPDLHSELNLSSLELGDSALYFCASSVALGASYEQYFGPGTRLTVT.

V gene TRBV18 combines with J gene TRBJ1-6; tentative D call: TRBD1 (5 bases). Germline values: CDR1 KGHSH, CDR2 LQKENI. This CDR3 contains 15 residues. With 6 bases removed from V and 6 bases from J, the gap between germline ends came to 15 bases. This chain's CDR3 is CASSPPGGTNSPLHF. The CDR3, as DNA: TGTGCCAGCTCCCCCCCTGGGGGGACTAATTCACCCCTCCACTTT.

This chain joins TRBV6-5 and TRBJ2-1; weak D call: TRBD1 (5 bases). The ends were cut back, 0 bases at V and 8 bases at J, with 11 bases in the middle. Germline CDR1 is MNHEY and CDR2 is SVGAGI. This CDR3 is built from 14 residues. CDR3 sequence (DNA): TGTGCCAGCAGTTACTCGAGACCAGGGTATGAGCAGTTCTTC. Amino acid sequence: CASSYSRPGYEQFF.

The chain combines TRBV6-4 with TRBJ2-3; D ambiguous. The CDR3 length is 12 residues. V lost 9 bases, J lost 0 bases, and 7 bases lay in between. Germline assignment: CDR1 MRHNA and CDR2 SNTAGT. CDR3 DNA: TGTGCCAGGTATACTAGCACAGATACGCAGTATTTT. Translated, it gives CARYTSTDTQYF.

This chain uses TRBV10-3 with TRBJ2-1; TRBD1 matches at 7 bases. The CDR3 has 14 residues. Per germline, CDR1 ENHRY and CDR2 SYGVKD. V lost 5 bases to trimming and J lost 2 bases; unmatched junction nucleotides: 3. CDR3 loop: CAISPGTAYNEQFF. Here the CDR3 DNA reads TGTGCCATCAGTCCCGGGACAGCCTACAATGAGCAGTTCTTC.

The chain recombines TRBV9 with TRBJ1-6; D unresolved. Trimming removed 0 bases at V and 5 bases at J, with 6 bases between. From germline, CDR1 is SGDLS and CDR2 YYNGEE. The CDR3 runs 14 residues. CDR3 in amino acids: CASSVVQDNSPLHF. As DNA, the CDR3 is TGTGCCAGCAGCGTAGTCCAGGATAATTCACCCCTCCACTTT.

In this sample, this clone turned up once. The V and J genes are TRBV10-1 and TRBJ1-3, with a weak D call TRBD1 (6 bases). V shed 6 bases and J shed 1 base, with 10 bases lying between them. The CDR3 consists of 14 residues. From germline, CDR1 is WNHNN and CDR2 SYGVQD (reference sequence). This CDR3 is CASRLRGSGNTIYF. The CDR3 bases are TGCGCCAGCAGGCTCAGGGGTTCTGGAAACACCATATATTTT.

This clone was recorded only once. This chain uses TRBV5-1 with TRBJ1-1; D perhaps matches TRBD1 (6 bases). This CDR3 is 15 amino acids long. The V end was cut by 1 base, the J end by 1 base, with 11 bases between. Germline CDR1 is SGHRS and CDR2 is YFSETQ. The CDR3 spells CASSLMGARNTEAFF. The CDR3 nucleotides read TGCGCCAGCAGCTTGATGGGGGCACGGAACACTGAAGCTTTCTTT. The full variable domain, its missing parts supplied by reference TRBV5-1 and TRBJ1-1, is KAGVTQTPRYLIKTRGQQVTLSCSPISGHRSVSWYQQTPGQGLQFLFEYFSETQRNKGNFPGRFSGRQFSNSRSEMNVSTLELGDSALYLCASSLMGARNTEAFFGQGTRLTVV.